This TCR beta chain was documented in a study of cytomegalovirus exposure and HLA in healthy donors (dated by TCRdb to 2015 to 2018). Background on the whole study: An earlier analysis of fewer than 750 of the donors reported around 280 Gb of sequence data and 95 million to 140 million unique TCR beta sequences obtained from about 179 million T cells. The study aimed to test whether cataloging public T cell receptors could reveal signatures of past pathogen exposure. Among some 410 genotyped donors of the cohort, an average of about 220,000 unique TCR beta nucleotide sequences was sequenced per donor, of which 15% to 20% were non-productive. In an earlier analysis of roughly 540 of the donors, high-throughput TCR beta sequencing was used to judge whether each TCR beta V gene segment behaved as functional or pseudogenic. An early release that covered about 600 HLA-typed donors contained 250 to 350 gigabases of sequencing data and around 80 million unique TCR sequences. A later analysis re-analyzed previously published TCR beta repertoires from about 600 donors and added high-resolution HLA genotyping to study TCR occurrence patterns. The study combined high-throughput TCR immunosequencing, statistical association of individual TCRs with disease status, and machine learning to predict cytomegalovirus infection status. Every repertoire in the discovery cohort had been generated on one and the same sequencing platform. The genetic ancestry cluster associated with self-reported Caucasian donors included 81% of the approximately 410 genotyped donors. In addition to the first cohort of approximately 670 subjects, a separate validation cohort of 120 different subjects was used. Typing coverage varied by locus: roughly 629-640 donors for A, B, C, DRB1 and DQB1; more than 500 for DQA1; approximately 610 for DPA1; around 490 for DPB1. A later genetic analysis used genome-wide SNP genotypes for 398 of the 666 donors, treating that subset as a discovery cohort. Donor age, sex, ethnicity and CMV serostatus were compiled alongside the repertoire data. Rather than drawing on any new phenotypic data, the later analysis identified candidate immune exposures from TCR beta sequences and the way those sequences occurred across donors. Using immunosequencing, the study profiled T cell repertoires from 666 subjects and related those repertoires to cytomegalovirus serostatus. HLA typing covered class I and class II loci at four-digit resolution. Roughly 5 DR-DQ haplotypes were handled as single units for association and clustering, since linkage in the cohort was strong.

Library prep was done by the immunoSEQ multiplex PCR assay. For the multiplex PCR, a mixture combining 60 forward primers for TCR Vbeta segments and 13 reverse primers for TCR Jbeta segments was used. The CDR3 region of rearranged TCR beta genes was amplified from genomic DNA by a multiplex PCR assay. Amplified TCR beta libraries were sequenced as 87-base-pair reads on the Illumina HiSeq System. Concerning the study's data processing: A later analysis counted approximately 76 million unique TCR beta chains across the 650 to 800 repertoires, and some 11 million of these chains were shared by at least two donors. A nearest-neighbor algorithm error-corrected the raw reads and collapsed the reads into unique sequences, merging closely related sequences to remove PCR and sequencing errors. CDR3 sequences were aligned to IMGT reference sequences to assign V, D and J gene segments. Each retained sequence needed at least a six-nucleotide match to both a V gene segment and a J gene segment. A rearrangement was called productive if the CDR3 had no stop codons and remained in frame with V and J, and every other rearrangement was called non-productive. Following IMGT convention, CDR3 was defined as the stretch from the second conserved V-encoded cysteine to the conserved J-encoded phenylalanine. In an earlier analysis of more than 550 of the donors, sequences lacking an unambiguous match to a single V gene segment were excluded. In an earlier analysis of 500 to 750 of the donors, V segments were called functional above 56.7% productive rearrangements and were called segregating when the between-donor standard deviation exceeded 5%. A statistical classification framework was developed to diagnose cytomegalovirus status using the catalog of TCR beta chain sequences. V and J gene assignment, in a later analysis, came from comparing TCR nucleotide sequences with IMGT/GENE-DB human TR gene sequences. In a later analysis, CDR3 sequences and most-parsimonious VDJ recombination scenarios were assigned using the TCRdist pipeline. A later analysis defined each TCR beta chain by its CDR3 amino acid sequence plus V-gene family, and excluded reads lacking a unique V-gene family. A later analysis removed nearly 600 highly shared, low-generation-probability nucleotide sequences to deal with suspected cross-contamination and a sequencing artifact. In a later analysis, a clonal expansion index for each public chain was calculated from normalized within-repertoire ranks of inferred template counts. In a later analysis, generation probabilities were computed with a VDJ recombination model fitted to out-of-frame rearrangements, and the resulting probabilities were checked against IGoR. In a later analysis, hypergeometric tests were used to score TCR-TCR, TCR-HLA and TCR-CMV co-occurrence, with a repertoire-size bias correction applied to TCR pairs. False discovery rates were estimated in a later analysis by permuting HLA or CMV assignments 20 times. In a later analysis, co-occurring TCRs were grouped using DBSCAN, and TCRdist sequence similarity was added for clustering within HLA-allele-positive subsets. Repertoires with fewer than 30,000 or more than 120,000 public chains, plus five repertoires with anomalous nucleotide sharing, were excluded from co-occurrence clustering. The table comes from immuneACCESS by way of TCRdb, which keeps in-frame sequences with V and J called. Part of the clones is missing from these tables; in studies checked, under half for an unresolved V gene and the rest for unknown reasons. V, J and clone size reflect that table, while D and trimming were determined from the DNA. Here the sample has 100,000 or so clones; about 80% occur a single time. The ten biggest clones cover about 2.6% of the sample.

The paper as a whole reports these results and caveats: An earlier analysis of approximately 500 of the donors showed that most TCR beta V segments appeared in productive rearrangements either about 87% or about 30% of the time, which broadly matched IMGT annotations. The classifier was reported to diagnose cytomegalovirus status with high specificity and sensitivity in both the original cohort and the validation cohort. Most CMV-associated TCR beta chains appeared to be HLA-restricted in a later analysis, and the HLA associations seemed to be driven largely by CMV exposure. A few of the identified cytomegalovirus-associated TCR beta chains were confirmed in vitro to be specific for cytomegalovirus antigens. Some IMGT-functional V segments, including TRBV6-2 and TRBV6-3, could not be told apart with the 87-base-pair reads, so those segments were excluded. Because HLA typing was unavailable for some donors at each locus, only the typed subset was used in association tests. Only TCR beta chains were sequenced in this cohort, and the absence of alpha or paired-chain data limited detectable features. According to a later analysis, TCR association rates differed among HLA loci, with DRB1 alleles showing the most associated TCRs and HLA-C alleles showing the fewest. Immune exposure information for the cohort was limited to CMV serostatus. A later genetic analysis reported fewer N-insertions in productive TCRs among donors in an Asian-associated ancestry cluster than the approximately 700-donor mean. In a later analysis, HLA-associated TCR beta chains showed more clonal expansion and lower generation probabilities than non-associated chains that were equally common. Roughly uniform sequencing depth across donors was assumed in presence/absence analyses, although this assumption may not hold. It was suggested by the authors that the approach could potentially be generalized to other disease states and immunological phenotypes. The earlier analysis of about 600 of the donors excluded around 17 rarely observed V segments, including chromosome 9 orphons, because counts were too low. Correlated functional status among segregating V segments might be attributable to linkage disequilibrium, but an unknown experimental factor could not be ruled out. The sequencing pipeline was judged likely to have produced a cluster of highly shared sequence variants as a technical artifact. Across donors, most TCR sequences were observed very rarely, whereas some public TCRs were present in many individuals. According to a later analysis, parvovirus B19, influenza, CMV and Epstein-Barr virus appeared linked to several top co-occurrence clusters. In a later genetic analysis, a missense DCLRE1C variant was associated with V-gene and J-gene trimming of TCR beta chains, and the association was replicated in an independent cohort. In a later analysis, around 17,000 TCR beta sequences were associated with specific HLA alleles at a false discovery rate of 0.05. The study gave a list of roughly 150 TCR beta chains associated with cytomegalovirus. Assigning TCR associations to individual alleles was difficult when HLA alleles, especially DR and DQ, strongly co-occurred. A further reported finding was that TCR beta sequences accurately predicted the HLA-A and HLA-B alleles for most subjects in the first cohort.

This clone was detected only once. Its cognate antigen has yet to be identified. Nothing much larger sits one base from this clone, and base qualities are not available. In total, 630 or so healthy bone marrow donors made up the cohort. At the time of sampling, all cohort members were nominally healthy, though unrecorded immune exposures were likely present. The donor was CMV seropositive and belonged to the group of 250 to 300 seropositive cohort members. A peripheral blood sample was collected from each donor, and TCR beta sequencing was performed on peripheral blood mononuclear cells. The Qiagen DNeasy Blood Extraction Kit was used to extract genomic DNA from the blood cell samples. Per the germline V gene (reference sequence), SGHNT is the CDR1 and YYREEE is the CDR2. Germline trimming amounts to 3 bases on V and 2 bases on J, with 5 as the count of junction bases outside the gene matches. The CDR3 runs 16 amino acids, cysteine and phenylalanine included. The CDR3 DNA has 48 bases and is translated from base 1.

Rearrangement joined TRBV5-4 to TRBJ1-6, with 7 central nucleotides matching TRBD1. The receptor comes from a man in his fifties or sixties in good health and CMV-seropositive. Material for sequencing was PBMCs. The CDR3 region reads CASSSRDRPYNSPLHF. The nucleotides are TGTGCCAGCAGCTCGAGGGACAGACCCTATAATTCACCCCTCCACTTT.